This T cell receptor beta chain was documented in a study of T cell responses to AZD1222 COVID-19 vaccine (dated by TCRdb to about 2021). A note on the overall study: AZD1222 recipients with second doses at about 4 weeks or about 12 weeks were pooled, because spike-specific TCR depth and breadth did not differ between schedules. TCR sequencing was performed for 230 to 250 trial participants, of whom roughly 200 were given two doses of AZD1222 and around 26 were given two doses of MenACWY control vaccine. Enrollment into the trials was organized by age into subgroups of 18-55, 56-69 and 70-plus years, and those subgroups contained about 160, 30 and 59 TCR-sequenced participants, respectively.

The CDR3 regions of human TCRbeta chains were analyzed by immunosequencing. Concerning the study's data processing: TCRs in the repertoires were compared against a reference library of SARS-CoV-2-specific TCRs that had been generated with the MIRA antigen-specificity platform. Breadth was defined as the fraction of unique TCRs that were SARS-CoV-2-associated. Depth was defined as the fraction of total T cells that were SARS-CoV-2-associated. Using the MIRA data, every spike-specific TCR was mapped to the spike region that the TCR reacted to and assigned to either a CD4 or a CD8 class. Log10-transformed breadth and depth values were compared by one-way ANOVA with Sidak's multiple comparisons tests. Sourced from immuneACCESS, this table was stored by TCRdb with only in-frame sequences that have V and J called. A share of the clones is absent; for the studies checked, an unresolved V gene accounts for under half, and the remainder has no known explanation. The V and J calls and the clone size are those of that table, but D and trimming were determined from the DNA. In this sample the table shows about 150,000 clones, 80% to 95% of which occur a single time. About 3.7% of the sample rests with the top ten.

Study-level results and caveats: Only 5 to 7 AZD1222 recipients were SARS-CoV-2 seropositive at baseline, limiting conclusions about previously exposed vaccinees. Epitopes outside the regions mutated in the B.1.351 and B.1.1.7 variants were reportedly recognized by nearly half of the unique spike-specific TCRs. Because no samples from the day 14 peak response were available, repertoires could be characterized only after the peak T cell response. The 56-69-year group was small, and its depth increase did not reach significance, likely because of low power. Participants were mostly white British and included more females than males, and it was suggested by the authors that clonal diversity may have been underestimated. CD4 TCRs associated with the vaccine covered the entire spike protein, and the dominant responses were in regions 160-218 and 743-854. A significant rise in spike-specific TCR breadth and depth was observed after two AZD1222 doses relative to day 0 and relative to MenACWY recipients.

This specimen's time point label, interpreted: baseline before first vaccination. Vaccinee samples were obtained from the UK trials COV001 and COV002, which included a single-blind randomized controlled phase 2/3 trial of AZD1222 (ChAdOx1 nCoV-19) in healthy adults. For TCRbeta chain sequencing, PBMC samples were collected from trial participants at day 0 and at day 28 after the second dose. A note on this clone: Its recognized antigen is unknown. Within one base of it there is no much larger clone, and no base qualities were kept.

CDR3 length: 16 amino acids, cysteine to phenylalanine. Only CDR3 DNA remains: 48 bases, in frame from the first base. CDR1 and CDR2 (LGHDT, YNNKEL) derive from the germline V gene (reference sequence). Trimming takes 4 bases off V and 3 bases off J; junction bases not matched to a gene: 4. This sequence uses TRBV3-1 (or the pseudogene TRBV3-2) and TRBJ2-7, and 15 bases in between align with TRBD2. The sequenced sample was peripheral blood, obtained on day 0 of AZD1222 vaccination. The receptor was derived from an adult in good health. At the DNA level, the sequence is TGTGCCAGCAGCCGGACTAGCGGGAGGGTTCGCTACGAGCAGTACTTC. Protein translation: CASSRTSGRVRYEQYF.